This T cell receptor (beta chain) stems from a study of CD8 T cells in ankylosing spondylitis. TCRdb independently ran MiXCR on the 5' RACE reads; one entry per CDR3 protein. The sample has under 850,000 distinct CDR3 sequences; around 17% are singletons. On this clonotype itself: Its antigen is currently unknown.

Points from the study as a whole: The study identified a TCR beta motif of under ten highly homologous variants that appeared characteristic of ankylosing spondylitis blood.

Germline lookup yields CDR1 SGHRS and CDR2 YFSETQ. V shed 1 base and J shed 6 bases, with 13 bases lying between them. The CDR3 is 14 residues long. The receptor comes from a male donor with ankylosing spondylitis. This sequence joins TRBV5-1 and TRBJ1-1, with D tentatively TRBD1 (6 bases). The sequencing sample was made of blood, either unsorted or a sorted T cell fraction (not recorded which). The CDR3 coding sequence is TGCGCCAGCAGCTTGCTCTCCGGGGGCGCTGAAGCTTTCTTT. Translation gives CASSLLSGGAEAFF. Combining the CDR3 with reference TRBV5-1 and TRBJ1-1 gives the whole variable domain KAGVTQTPRYLIKTRGQQVTLSCSPISGHRSVSWYQQTPGQGLQFLFEYFSETQRNKGNFPGRFSGRQFSNSRSEMNVSTLELGDSALYLCASSLLSGGAEAFFGQGTRLTVV.